The T cell receptor (beta chain) under discussion was sequenced for a study of shared clonotypes between healthy human individuals. Terminally differentiated effector memory CD45RA+ cells were left out of the naive CD8 fraction, which was CD45RO-negative and positively selected for CCR7. Sequencing was performed with immunoSEQ multiplex PCR; in TCRdb, only in-frame clones are kept and a portion is missing. In the table there are 1.5 million to 2.5 million clones, about 95% of which are singletons. V was clipped by 6 bases and J by 2 bases; unmatched bases: 12. This CDR3 has 16 residues. CDR1 is MDHEN and CDR2 is SYDVKM in the germline V gene.

The origin of this receptor is a man younger than 35 in good health. The rearrangement links TRBV28 to TRBJ2-7, with TRBD1 matching over 8 bases. The sample was naive CD8+ T cells sorted from blood. The CDR3 protein is CASSPGTGPPTYEQYF. The CDR3 region has the DNA TGTGCCAGCAGCCCAGGGACAGGTCCACCCACCTACGAGCAGTACTTC.